A selection of T cell receptor beta chains follows, all from one sample in a study of T-cell memory formation after mild COVID-19. TCRdb reprocessed the 5' RACE reads with MiXCR, giving one entry per CDR3 protein. The table records about 210,000 distinct CDR3 sequences, about 11% of them present only once. The specimen was PBMCs or a T cell subset sorted from them (not recorded which). These receptors originate from a man younger than 35 who had mild COVID-19 (a few samples of this study predate the infection). Cell type and time point are not known. The CDR3 runs from the conserved cysteine through the conserved F or W. The D gene is left open where the match is weak. The size entry is marked missing in some rows and otherwise reads once, few, many or a size class.

J | size | V | D | CDR3 | DNA
TRBJ2-7 | - | TRBV5-1 | - | CAISLTGSRTYEQYF | TGCGCCATCAGCTTGACCGGGTCCCGGACCTACGAGCAGTACTTC
TRBJ1-1 | - | TRBV12-3/TRBV12-4 | TRBD1 | CASSLVGTGGTEAFF | TGTGCCAGCAGTTTAGTAGGGACAGGGGGCACTGAAGCTTTCTTT
TRBJ2-3 | - | TRBV28 | - | CASGPFLLTSTDTQYF | TGTGCCAGCGGACCCTTCCTACTAACTAGCACAGATACGCAGTATTTT
TRBJ2-3 | - | TRBV6-2/TRBV6-3 | TRBD1 | CASSSRTGKGTDTQYF | TGTGCCAGCAGTTCACGGACAGGCAAAGGCACAGATACGCAGTATTTT
TRBJ2-1 | once | TRBV5-1 | - | CASSFPGASRETQFF | TGCGCCAGCAGCTTCCCAGGGGCCTCCAGGGAGACCCAGTTCTTC
TRBJ2-2 | many | TRBV5-1 | - | CASSFRGDTGELFF | TGCGCCAGCAGCTTCAGGGGGGACACCGGGGAGCTGTTTTTT
TRBJ1-1 | - | TRBV20-1 | TRBD1 | CSAPGQGDTEAFF | TGCAGTGCTCCGGGACAGGGTGACACTGAAGCTTTCTTT
TRBJ1-4 | - | TRBV19 | - | CASSVQGREKLFF | TGTGCCAGTAGTGTCCAGGGAAGAGAAAAACTGTTTTTT
TRBJ2-2 | - | TRBV28 | - | CASRTGTLNTGELFF | TGTGCCAGCAGAACCGGGACTCTGAACACCGGGGAGCTGTTTTTT
TRBJ2-1 | few | TRBV10-1 | - | CASRGAMDYNEQFF | TGCGCCAGCAGGGGGGCGATGGACTACAATGAGCAGTTCTTC
TRBJ2-5 | - | TRBV4-2 | - | CASSRDKGGETQYF | TGTGCCAGCAGCCGGGACAAGGGAGGGGAGACCCAGTACTTC